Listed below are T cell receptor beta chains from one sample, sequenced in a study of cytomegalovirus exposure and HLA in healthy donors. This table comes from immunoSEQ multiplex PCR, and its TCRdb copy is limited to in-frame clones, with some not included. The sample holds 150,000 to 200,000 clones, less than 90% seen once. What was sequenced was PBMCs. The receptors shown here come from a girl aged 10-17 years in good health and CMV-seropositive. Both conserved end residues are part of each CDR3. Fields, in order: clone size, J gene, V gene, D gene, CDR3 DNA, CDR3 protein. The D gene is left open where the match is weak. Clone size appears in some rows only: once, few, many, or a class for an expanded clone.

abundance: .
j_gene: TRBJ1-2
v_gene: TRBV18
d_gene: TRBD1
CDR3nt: TGTGCCAGCTCGCGGAACTCCGGGACAGGGACCTATGGCTACACCTTC
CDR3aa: CASSRNSGTGTYGYTF

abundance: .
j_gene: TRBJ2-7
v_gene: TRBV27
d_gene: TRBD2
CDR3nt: TGTGCCAGCAGCCTCGGACTAGCGGGGGGCATCGAGCAGTACTTC
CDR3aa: CASSLGLAGGIEQYF

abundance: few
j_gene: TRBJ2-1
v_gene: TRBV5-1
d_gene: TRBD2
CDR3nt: TGCGCCAGCAGCTGGGGACTAGCGGGACACGAGCAGTTCTTC
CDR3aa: CASSWGLAGHEQFF

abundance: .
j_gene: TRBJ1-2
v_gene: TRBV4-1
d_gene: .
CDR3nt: TGCGCCAGCAGCCTAGGCCCCCTCGGGAGGTATGGCTACACCTTC
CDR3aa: CASSLGPLGRYGYTF

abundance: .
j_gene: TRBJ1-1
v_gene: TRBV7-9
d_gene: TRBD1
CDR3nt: TGTGCCAGCAGTCCGGACAGGGGGAACACTGAAGCTTTCTTT
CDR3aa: CASSPDRGNTEAFF

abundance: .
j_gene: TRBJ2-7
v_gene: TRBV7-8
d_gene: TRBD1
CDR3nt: TGTGCCAGCAGCTTAGGAGCGGGACAGGGGATCTACGAGCAGTACTTC
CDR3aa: CASSLGAGQGIYEQYF

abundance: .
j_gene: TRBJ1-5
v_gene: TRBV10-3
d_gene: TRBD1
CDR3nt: TGTGCCATCGCAATGGGACAGGGATCAAATCAGCCCCAGCATTTT
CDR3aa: CAIAMGQGSNQPQHF

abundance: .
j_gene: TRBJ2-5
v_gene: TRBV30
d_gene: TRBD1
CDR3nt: TGTGCCTGGAGCCGGGACAGTCAAGAGACCCAGTACTTC
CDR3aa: CAWSRDSQETQYF

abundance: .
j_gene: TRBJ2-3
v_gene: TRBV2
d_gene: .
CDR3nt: TGTGCCAGCAGTGAATTTTCGCGGGGGCACACAGATACGCAGTATTTT
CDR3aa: CASSEFSRGHTDTQYF

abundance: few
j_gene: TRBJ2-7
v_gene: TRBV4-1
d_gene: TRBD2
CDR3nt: TGCGCCAGCAGCCAAGATAGGGGCGGGAGGAATGCCTACGAGCAGTACTTC
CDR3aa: CASSQDRGGRNAYEQYF

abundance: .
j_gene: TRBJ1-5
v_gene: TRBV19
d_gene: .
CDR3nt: TGTGCCAGTAGTGAGGGGGGGCCCTATAGCAATCAGCCCCAGCATTTT
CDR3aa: CASSEGGPYSNQPQHF

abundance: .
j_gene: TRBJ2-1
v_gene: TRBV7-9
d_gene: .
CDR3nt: TGTGCCAGCAGCTTGGGGTCAGGGTACAATGAGCAGTTCTTC
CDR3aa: CASSLGSGYNEQFF

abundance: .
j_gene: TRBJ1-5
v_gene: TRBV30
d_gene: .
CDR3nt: TGTGCCTGGAGTGTTACAGGAGATCAGCCCCAGCATTTT
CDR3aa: CAWSVTGDQPQHF

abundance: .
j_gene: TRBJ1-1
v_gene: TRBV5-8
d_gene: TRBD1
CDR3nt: TGTGCCAGCAGCTACCGGGACAGGGGCCTGAACACTGAAGCTTTCTTT
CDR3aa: CASSYRDRGLNTEAFF

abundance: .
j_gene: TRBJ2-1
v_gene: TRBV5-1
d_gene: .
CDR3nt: TGCGCCAGCAGCTTGCGACTGCTGGGCAATGAGCAGTTCTTC
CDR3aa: CASSLRLLGNEQFF

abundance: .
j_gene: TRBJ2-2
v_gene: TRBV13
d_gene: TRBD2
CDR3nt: TGTGCCAGCAGCTCACCCCGACTAGCGGGCCGCACCGGGGAGCTGTTTTTT
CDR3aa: CASSSPRLAGRTGELFF

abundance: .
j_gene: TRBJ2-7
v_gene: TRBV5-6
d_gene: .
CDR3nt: TGTGCCAGCGGCGGGGACGGTTCCTACGAGCAGTACTTC
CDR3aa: CASGGDGSYEQYF

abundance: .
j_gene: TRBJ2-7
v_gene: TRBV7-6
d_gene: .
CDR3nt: TGTGCCAGCAGCTTATTCGCCGAGCTCTCCTACGAGCAGTACTTC
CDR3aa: CASSLFAELSYEQYF

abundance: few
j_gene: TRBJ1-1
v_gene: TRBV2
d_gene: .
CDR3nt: TGTGCCAGCAGTTCCGCAGGGTTTGCCACTGAAGCTTTCTTT
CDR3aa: CASSSAGFATEAFF

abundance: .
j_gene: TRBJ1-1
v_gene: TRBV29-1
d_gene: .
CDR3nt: TGCAGCGTTGAAGCTCGGGGTCCGGAGAACACTGAAGCTTTCTTT
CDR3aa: CSVEARGPENTEAFF

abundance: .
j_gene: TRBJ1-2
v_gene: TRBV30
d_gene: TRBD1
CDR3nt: TGTGCCTGGAGTGTAGGCCCCGGACAGGGGTATGGCTACACCTTC
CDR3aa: CAWSVGPGQGYGYTF

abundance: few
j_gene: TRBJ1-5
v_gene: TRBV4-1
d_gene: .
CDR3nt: TGCGCCAGCAGCCAAGAAGGTAATCGGGTCAATCAGCCCCAGCATTTT
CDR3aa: CASSQEGNRVNQPQHF

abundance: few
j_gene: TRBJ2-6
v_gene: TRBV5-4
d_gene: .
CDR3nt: TGTGCCAGCAGTAACAGGGAATCTGGGGCCAACGTCCTGACTTTC
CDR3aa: CASSNRESGANVLTF

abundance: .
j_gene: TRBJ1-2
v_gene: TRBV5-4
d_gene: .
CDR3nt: TGTGCCAGCAGCTACTTATACAGGGCGTGGAGCTATGGCTACACCTTC
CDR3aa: CASSYLYRAWSYGYTF

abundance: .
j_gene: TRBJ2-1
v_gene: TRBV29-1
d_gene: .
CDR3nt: TGCAGCGTAATCAGTGAGGAGGGCAGCTCCTACAATGAGCAGTTCTTC
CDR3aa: CSVISEEGSSYNEQFF

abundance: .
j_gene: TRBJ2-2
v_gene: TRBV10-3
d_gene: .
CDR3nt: TGTGCCATCAGTCCAGGGACCGGGGAGCTGTTTTTT
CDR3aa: CAISPGTGELFF

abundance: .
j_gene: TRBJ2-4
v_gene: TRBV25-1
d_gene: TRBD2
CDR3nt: TGTGCCAGCAGTAGGGGAGGGCTAGCGGGAACCAAAAACATTCAGTACTTC
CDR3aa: CASSRGGLAGTKNIQYF

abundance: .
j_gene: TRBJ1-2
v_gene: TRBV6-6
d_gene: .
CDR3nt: TGTGCCAGCAGTTACGGTTCTACAGGGCATGGCTACACCTTC
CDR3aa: CASSYGSTGHGYTF

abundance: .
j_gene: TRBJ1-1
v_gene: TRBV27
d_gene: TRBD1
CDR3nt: TGTGCCACCGGACAGGGATTTTTGGACACTGAAGCTTTCTTT
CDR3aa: CATGQGFLDTEAFF

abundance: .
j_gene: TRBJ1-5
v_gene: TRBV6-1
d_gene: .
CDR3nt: TGTGCCAGCAGTGTGGACAGACGGAGGACCAGCAATCAGCCCCAGCATTTT
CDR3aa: CASSVDRRRTSNQPQHF

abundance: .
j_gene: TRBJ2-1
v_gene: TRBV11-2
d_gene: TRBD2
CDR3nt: TGTGCCAGCAGCTTAGACGGCGGGAGGTCCCTTATAGGGGAGCAGTTCTTC
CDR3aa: CASSLDGGRSLIGEQFF

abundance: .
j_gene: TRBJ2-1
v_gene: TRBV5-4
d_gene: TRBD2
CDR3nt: TGTGCCAGCAGCTTGGTTGGGACTAGCGCATACGATGAGCAGTTCTTC
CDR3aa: CASSLVGTSAYDEQFF

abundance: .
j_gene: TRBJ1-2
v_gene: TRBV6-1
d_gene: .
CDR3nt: TGTGCCAGCAGTGCCAGGGGCGGGAACTATGGCTACACCTTC
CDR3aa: CASSARGGNYGYTF

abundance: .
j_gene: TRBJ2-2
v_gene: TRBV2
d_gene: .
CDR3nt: TGTGCCAGCAGACGAGAACTAGCTAACACCGGGGAGCTGTTTTTT
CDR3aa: CASRRELANTGELFF

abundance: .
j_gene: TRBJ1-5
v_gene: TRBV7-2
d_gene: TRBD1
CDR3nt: TGTGCCAGCGGTCAACAGGGGTCGGGCAATCAGCCCCAGCATTTT
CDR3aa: CASGQQGSGNQPQHF

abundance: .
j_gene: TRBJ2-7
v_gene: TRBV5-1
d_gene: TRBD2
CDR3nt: TGCGCCAGCAGCCGGACTAGCGGGAGATCCAACGAGCAGTACTTC
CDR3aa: CASSRTSGRSNEQYF

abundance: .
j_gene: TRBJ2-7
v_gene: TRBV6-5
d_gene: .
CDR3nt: TGTGCCAGCAGTTACCCAACTAGCAGATATTACGAGCAGTACTTC
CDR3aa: CASSYPTSRYYEQYF

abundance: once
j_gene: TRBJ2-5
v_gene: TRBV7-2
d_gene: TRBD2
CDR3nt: TGTGCCAGCAGCTTCACTAGCGACCACGCCCAGACCCAGTACTTC
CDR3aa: CASSFTSDHAQTQYF

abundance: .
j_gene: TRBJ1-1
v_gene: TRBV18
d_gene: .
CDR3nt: TGTGCCAGCTCACCAGGACAGACGGCGAGGTCTTTCTTT
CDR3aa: CASSPGQTARSFF

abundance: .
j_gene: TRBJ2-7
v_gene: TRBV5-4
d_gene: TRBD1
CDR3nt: TGTGCCAGCAGCTCCGACAGGGGACCCACCTACGAGCAGTACTTC
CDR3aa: CASSSDRGPTYEQYF

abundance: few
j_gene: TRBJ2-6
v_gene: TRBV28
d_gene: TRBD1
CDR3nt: TGTGCCAGCCTAGGGACAGTGGTCTCTGGGGCCAACGTCCTGACTTTC
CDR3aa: CASLGTVVSGANVLTF

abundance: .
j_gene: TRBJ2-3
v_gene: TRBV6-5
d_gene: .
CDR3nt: TGTGCCAGCAGTTACCAGAGGCGGGGAAATACGCAGTATTTT
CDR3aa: CASSYQRRGNTQYF

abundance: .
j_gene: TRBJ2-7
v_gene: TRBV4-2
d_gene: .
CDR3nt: TGTGCCAGCAGCCAAGAGGCGAAGGGAGGATTCTACGAGCAGTACTTC
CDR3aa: CASSQEAKGGFYEQYF

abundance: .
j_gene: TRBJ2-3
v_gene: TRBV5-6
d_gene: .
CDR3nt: TGTGCCAGCAGCTTGCCCTACTTAGATACGCAGTATTTT
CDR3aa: CASSLPYLDTQYF

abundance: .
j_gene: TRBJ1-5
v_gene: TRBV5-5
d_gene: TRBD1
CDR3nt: TGTGCCAGCAGCTTTGGACAGGGCAATCAGCCCCAGCATTTT
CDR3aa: CASSFGQGNQPQHF